This TCR beta chain emerged from a study of T cell responses to AZD1222 COVID-19 vaccine. Sequencing was performed with immunoSEQ multiplex PCR; in TCRdb, only in-frame clones are kept and a portion is missing. This table holds about 84,000 clones, 70% to 90% found once. The V gene end was trimmed by 6 bases and the J gene end by 1 base; junction bases not matched to a gene: 4. The CDR3 has 14 amino acids. Germline CDR1 reads SEHNR; CDR2 reads FQNEAQ (reference sequence). The sample was peripheral blood, taken on day 0 of AZD1222 vaccination. The chain couples TRBV7-9 to TRBJ1-2, with 8 bases fitting TRBD1. The TCR comes from an adult in good health. The CDR3 is CASRQGQGNYGYTF. The CDR3 DNA sequence: TGTGCCAGCAGACAAGGACAGGGTAACTATGGCTACACCTTC.